This is a list of T cell receptor beta chains from one sample in a study of identical twins. TCRdb reprocessed the 5' RACE reads via MiXCR and lists one record per CDR3 protein. Of 310,000 or so distinct CDR3 sequences in the sample, roughly 8.6% were seen once. The same specimen was also included in a second study, on yellow fever vaccine responses in identical twins.

The material sequenced was CD8+ T cells sorted from blood. These receptors all come from a woman younger than 30 in good health. Each CDR3 is given with its conserved first and last residue. The D gene is left open where the match is weak. Size values are once, few and many counts, or a class for expanded clones, and some rows have none.

abundance | j_gene | d_gene | v_gene | CDR3aa | CDR3nt
many | TRBJ2-7 | - | TRBV5-6 | CASSFAYASYEQYF | TGTGCCAGCAGCTTTGCCTATGCTTCCTACGAGCAGTACTTC
many | TRBJ2-3 | TRBD2 | TRBV11-2 | CASSLNRAGENTDTQYF | TGTGCCAGCAGCTTAAATCGAGCGGGGGAAAACACAGATACGCAGTATTTT
few | TRBJ2-1 | TRBD2 | TRBV6-1 | CASSRTSGGYNEQFF | TGTGCCAGCAGCCGAACTAGCGGGGGCTACAATGAGCAGTTCTTC
few | TRBJ2-1 | TRBD1 | TRBV15 | CATSPWTGFDEQFF | TGTGCCACCAGCCCTTGGACAGGGTTCGATGAGCAGTTCTTC
many | TRBJ2-2 | TRBD2 | TRBV20-1 | CSARPSGANTGELFF | TGCAGTGCTAGACCCAGCGGGGCGAACACCGGGGAGCTGTTTTTT
- | TRBJ1-4 | - | TRBV30 | CAWSQQEGKLFF | TGTGCCTGGAGTCAGCAGGAGGGGAAACTGTTTTTT
few | TRBJ2-7 | - | TRBV29-1 | CSVEGGPSYEQYF | TGCAGCGTTGAGGGTGGGCCGTCCTACGAGCAGTACTTC
few | TRBJ2-3 | - | TRBV12-3/TRBV12-4 | CASSFPPDASTDTQYF | TGTGCCAGCAGTTTTCCCCCTGATGCTAGCACAGATACGCAGTATTTT
few | TRBJ2-7 | - | TRBV20-1 | CSARVRTESSYEQYF | TGCAGTGCTAGAGTTCGGACGGAAAGCTCCTACGAGCAGTACTTC
- | TRBJ2-5 | - | TRBV28 | CASSFMEETQYF | TGTGCCAGCAGTTTCATGGAGGAGACCCAGTACTTC
few | TRBJ2-1 | TRBD2 | TRBV28 | CASSSRGADNEQFF | TGTGCCAGCAGTTCGCGGGGGGCCGACAATGAGCAGTTCTTC
- | TRBJ2-1 | TRBD2 | TRBV4-3 | CASSQDWLAGDSGEQFF | TGCGCCAGCAGCCAAGATTGGCTAGCGGGAGATTCGGGTGAGCAGTTCTTC
- | TRBJ2-3 | TRBD2 | TRBV7-6 | CASSSTVRGRGDTQYF | TGTGCCAGCAGCTCGACCGTTCGCGGGAGAGGAGATACGCAGTATTTT
many | TRBJ2-5 | TRBD1 | TRBV4-3 | CASSLGQGDQETQYF | TGCGCCAGCAGCCTCGGACAGGGGGACCAAGAGACCCAGTACTTC
- | TRBJ2-7 | - | TRBV28 | CASSLLVLVGYEQYF | TGTGCCAGCAGTTTATTGGTGTTAGTTGGGTACGAGCAGTACTTC
many | TRBJ2-7 | - | TRBV2 | CASSDPQVSYEQYF | TGTGCCAGCAGTGATCCACAGGTCTCCTACGAGCAGTACTTC
few | TRBJ2-1 | - | TRBV27 | CASSPFAGNNEQFF | TGTGCCAGCAGCCCCTTCGCAGGGAACAATGAGCAGTTCTTC
- | TRBJ2-7 | - | TRBV13 | CASTLEVRPYEQYF | TGTGCCAGCACCCTCGAGGTTCGACCCTACGAGCAGTACTTC
many | TRBJ2-7 | - | TRBV12-3/TRBV12-4 | CASRILYSSYEQYF | TGTGCCAGCCGCATTCTCTATAGCTCCTACGAGCAGTACTTC
few | TRBJ2-7 | - | TRBV28 | CASSNPDSEQYF | TGTGCCAGCAGCAACCCCGACTCCGAGCAGTACTTC
- | TRBJ2-2 | - | TRBV19 | CASSSLAGPNTGELFF | TGTGCCAGTAGTTCCCTCGCGGGGCCGAACACCGGGGAGCTGTTTTTT
many | TRBJ2-5 | - | TRBV5-1 | CASRGDRLNGSETQYF | TGCGCCAGCAGAGGCGACAGGCTGAATGGTTCGGAGACCCAGTACTTC
- | TRBJ2-5 | - | TRBV6-2/TRBV6-3 | CASRPTRGGQETQYF | TGTGCCAGCAGACCAACGAGGGGAGGCCAAGAGACCCAGTACTTC
- | TRBJ1-2 | TRBD1 | TRBV29-1 | CSVPTGGIGNYGYTF | TGCAGCGTTCCTACAGGGGGCATCGGTAACTATGGCTACACCTTC
many | TRBJ2-1 | - | TRBV20-1 | CSADLSGHNYNEQFF | TGCAGTGCTGACTTATCGGGACATAACTACAATGAGCAGTTCTTC
many | TRBJ2-7 | TRBD2 | TRBV11-2 | CASSLSGNGVYEQYF | TGTGCCAGCAGCCTTAGCGGGAACGGAGTCTACGAGCAGTACTTC
few | TRBJ2-5 | - | TRBV7-9 | CASSLVADPSQETQYF | TGTGCCAGCAGCTTAGTGGCCGACCCCTCGCAAGAGACCCAGTACTTC
many | TRBJ2-3 | TRBD2 | TRBV7-8 | CASSPRSGSITDTQYF | TGTGCCAGCAGCCCCCGTAGCGGGAGCATAACAGATACGCAGTATTTT
- | TRBJ2-3 | TRBD1 | TRBV11-2 | CASSLLQGDLSDTQYF | TGTGCCAGCAGCTTACTCCAGGGGGATCTCTCAGATACGCAGTATTTT
few | TRBJ2-7 | TRBD1 | TRBV11-2 | CASSARDRGFMAYEQYF | TGTGCCAGCAGCGCCCGGGACAGGGGTTTTATGGCCTACGAGCAGTACTTC
few | TRBJ1-2 | - | TRBV29-1 | CGGTGAEGYTF | TGCGGAGGGACGGGGGCCGAAGGCTACACCTTC